This record looks at one T cell receptor beta chain sequence and its context. V was pared by 5 bases and J by 3 bases, with 13 bases between. The CDR3 covers 13 residues. Germline assignment: CDR1 SQVTM and CDR2 ANQGSEA. PCR primers comprised 60 Vbeta and 13 Jbeta primers. Measured with immunoSEQ multiplex PCR; TCRdb has only the in-frame clones, and not every one. The data contain about 160,000 clones, more than 60% of them singletons. This sample is part of a study of cytomegalovirus exposure and HLA in healthy donors. This receptor was taken from a woman aged 25 to 39 in good health and CMV-seronegative. The sample comprised PBMCs. The chain carries TRBV29-1 and TRBJ2-5; D is unresolved. CDR3 bases: TGCAGCGTTTACCCCTCCCGGGAAGAGACCCAGTACTTC. Translation: CSVYPSREETQYF.